The 22 T cell receptor beta chains reported below all come from one sample, sequenced in a study of beta chain features in type 1 diabetes. Sequenced material consisted of expressed TCRB transcripts (all of the isolated RNA was reverse transcribed). Some clones are missing from TCRdb's copy, which holds only in-frame ones; the method was immunoSEQ multiplex PCR. The table shows about 230,000 clones, with over 8.5% occurring only once. The sequenced sample was naive CD4+ T cells from blood. These receptors all come from a woman younger than 30 in good health.

This clone has a handful of counts. V gene TRBV28 combines with J gene TRBJ2-1; the match to TRBD2 covers 7 bases. The germline V gene has CDR1 MDHEN and CDR2 SYDVKM. This CDR3 spans 15 amino acids. V gave up 3 bases and J gave up 8 bases; unmatched junction bases: 10. The CDR3 bases are TGTGCCAGCAGTTTCGATCGGCGGGAGTATCATGAGCAGTTCTTC. Its translation is CASSFDRREYHEQFF.

In its sample, this clone was seen many times. The rearrangement links TRBV9 to TRBJ2-3; tentative D call: TRBD1 (5 bases). Germline CDR1 reads SGDLS; CDR2 reads YYNGEE. Deletions cut 4 bases from V and 8 bases from J, with 17 bases between. CDR3 length: 14 residues. CDR3 coding DNA: TGTGCCAGCAGCTCAGGATCAAGGGGTGGTACGCAGTATTTT. This gives the protein CASSSGSRGGTQYF.

This clone appeared a few times. V is TRBV19 and J is TRBJ1-2, with a weak D call TRBD1 (6 bases). Trimming stripped 5 bases from V and 4 bases from J, with 20 bases between. Germline V gene data show CDR1 as LNHDA and CDR2 as SQIVND (reference sequence). This CDR3 spans 16 amino acids. The chain's CDR3 is CASSPIPGTQSYGYTF. DNA of the CDR3: TGTGCCAGTAGTCCCATCCCCGGGACACAATCCTATGGCTACACCTTC.

This clone turned up a few times. The chain couples TRBV30 to TRBJ2-3; TRBD2 aligns across 8 bases. CDR3 size: 14 residues. Germline lookup yields CDR1 GTSNPN and CDR2 SVGIG (reference sequence). V shed 7 bases and J 1 base; nucleotides not matched to a gene: 7. This CDR3 is CALTGTRGTDTQYF. In nucleotides, the CDR3 is TGTGCCTTAACCGGGACTAGGGGCACAGATACGCAGTATTTT. The full variable domain, completed using reference TRBV30 and TRBJ2-3, is SQTIHQWPATLVQPVGSPLSLECTVEGTSNPNLYWYRQAAGRGLQLLFYSVGIGQISSEVPQNLSASRPQDRQFILSSKKLLLSDSGFYLCALTGTRGTDTQYFGPGTRLTVL.

The chain links TRBV5-1 to TRBJ2-5; D is uncertain. The CDR3 is made up of 11 amino acids. Germline V gene data show CDR1 as SGHRS and CDR2 as YFSETQ. The V end was cut by 4 bases, the J end by 5 bases, with 6 bases between. The CDR3 DNA reads TGCGCCAGCAGCAATCGGGAGACCCAGTACTTC. This sequence encodes CASSNRETQYF.

This clone was picked up one time. The CDR3 loop is CASSPGFGGLTDTQYF. Written as DNA, the CDR3 is TGTGCCAGCAGCCCTGGTTTCGGAGGGTTGACAGATACGCAGTATTTT. This sequence joins TRBV11-2 and TRBJ2-3, with D maybe TRBD2 (6 bases). CDR3 length: 16 amino acids. Germline CDR1 is SGHAT and CDR2 is FQNNGV. V was trimmed by 5 bases and J by 3 bases, leaving 18 bases between them.

This clone was recorded a few times. The same CDR3 arises from other DNA sequences in this sample as well. The J gene is TRBJ2-7, the V gene TRBV5-1; D possibly corresponds to TRBD2 (6 bases). This CDR3 is 12 amino acids long. V gave up 4 bases and J gave up 6 bases, with 11 bases separating them. Germline V gene lookup returns CDR1 SGHRS and CDR2 YFSETQ. CDR3 bases: TGCGCCAGCAGCCAGGGTAGCGGCGAGCAGTACTTC. Translation gives CASSQGSGEQYF.

The chain links TRBV5-1 to TRBJ2-2; 7 bases fit TRBD1. V gave up 4 bases and J gave up 5 bases; unmatched junction bases: 11. CDR1 and CDR2 (germline): SGHRS, YFSETQ. The CDR3 sequence is 16 residues long. The CDR3 nucleotides are TGCGCCAGCAGCCTCCAGACAGGGTTTTTGACCGGGGAGCTGTTTTTT. It encodes CASSLQTGFLTGELFF. Variable domain in full (rest from reference TRBV5-1 and TRBJ2-2): KAGVTQTPRYLIKTRGQQVTLSCSPISGHRSVSWYQQTPGQGLQFLFEYFSETQRNKGNFPGRFSGRQFSNSRSEMNVSTLELGDSALYLCASSLQTGFLTGELFFGEGSRLTVL.

The rearrangement joins TRBV6-1 to TRBJ1-1, with D hard to call. This CDR3 has 13 amino acids. From germline, CDR1 is MNHNS and CDR2 SASEGT. The V end lost 2 bases, the J end lost 5 bases, and 9 bases lay between the germline ends. CDR3 protein: CASSERGWTEAFF. The CDR3 DNA is TGTGCCAGCAGTGAACGCGGGTGGACTGAAGCTTTCTTT.

This clone turned up a few times. The V and J genes are TRBV19 and TRBJ1-1; maybe TRBD1 (5 bases). The CDR3 has 14 residues. The V end lost 2 bases, the J end lost 2 bases, and 9 bases lay between the germline ends. Germline lookup yields CDR1 LNHDA and CDR2 SQIVND (reference sequence). This chain's CDR3 is CASSITGTNTEAFF. CDR3 in DNA: TGTGCCAGTAGTATAACAGGAACCAACACTGAAGCTTTCTTT.

The chain links TRBV7-8 to TRBJ2-2; D is perhaps TRBD2 (5 bases). CDR1 SGHVS and CDR2 FQNEAQ come from the germline V gene. The V and J ends lost 3 bases and 6 bases respectively, with 20 bases between them. The CDR3 runs 17 residues. The CDR3 is CASSFRIGIGVAGELFF. Here the CDR3 DNA reads TGTGCCAGCAGCTTTAGGATCGGGATCGGGGTGGCCGGGGAGCTGTTTTTT.

This clone was found a few times. The chain employs TRBV7-3 and TRBJ2-3; 7 positions agree with TRBD1. Germline V gives CDR1 SGHTA, CDR2 FQGTGA. Trimming at V came to 3 bases and at J to 4 bases, leaving 7 bases not matched to a gene. The CDR3 has 15 amino acids. The CDR3 sequence: CASSFNRGTPDTQYF. DNA of the CDR3: TGTGCCAGCAGCTTCAACAGGGGTACTCCAGATACGCAGTATTTT.

The genes are TRBV5-1 and TRBJ1-1; 9 bases match TRBD1. The germline V gene has CDR1 SGHRS and CDR2 YFSETQ. J was trimmed by 6 bases and V by 3 bases; bases with no gene match: 3. This CDR3 has 13 residues. This CDR3 reads CASSSDRGAEAFF. CDR3 DNA sequence: TGCGCCAGCAGCTCGGACAGGGGAGCTGAAGCTTTCTTT.

The J gene is TRBJ2-1, the V gene TRBV30; 7 bases line up with TRBD2. This CDR3 is 16 amino acids long. Losses at the gene ends were 3 bases for V and 7 bases for J; bases not matched to a gene: 15. Germline V gene sequence: CDR1 GTSNPN, CDR2 SVGIG (reference sequence). As DNA, the CDR3 is TGTGCCTGGAGCCCCCCGAGGGGCGGGAGTTATAATGAGCAGTTCTTC. This encodes CAWSPPRGGSYNEQFF.

The V and J genes are TRBV11-2 and TRBJ2-1; D possibly corresponds to TRBD2 (6 bases). Deletions cut 3 bases from V and 0 bases from J, with 12 bases between. This CDR3 is 16 amino acids long. Looked up from germline, CDR1 is SGHAT and CDR2 is FQNNGV. The CDR3 loop reads CASSFSSANSYNEQFF. The CDR3, as DNA: TGTGCCAGCAGCTTCTCTAGCGCGAACTCCTACAATGAGCAGTTCTTC.

This clone was seen a handful of times. The rearrangement links TRBV19 to TRBJ1-1; the match to TRBD1 covers 10 bases. The junction had 4 bases not matched to a gene; V was cut back by 5 bases and J by 4 bases. There are 14 residues in the CDR3. Germline V CDR1 and CDR2: LNHDA, SQIVND (reference sequence). The DNA of the CDR3 is TGTGCCAGTAGTCGGACAGGGGGGTTCACTGAAGCTTTCTTT. Amino acid sequence: CASSRTGGFTEAFF.

The V gene is TRBV11-2, the J gene TRBJ2-5, with D perhaps TRBD1 (7 bases). This CDR3 contains 14 residues. The V gene lost 1 base and the J gene lost 6 bases, with 12 bases spanning the gap. From germline, CDR1 is SGHAT and CDR2 FQNNGV. The CDR3, as DNA: TGTGCCAGCAGCTTAGGGGGGGACAGTCAGACCCAGTACTTC. This codes for CASSLGGDSQTQYF.

J is TRBJ2-5 and V is TRBV11-2, with 9 bases that match TRBD2. The CDR3 is 15 amino acids. Looked up from germline, CDR1 is SGHAT and CDR2 is FQNNGV. V dropped 6 bases and J dropped 5; count of bases not matched to a gene: 10. The CDR3 DNA follows: TGTGCCAGCAGGGTGGCGGGGGGGGTCCAGGAGACCCAGTACTTC. As protein: CASRVAGGVQETQYF.

In its sample, this clone was seen a few times. V is TRBV11-3 and J is TRBJ2-2; the D is unclear. V was clipped by 5 bases and J by 3 bases, with 16 bases between them. This CDR3 region has 16 residues. In germline, CDR1 is SGHNT, CDR2 YENEEA. The CDR3 bases are TGTGCCAGCAGCCCCCGGCGGCTAGAAGACACCGGGGAGCTGTTTTTT. Protein: CASSPRRLEDTGELFF.

A few counts support this clone. The gene calls are TRBV2 and TRBJ2-5; unclear D gene. The V and J ends lost 7 bases and 2 bases respectively, with 14 bases between them. This CDR3 has 14 amino acids. Germline CDR1 SNHLY, CDR2 FYNNEI. This CDR3 reads CASTLATAQETQYF. The CDR3 DNA reads TGTGCCAGCACACTCGCGACTGCTCAAGAGACCCAGTACTTC.

This clone was observed a handful of times. The chain links TRBV10-3 to TRBJ2-3, with TRBD2 identical over 14 bases. This CDR3 has 16 residues. Germline loops: CDR1 ENHRY, CDR2 SYGVKD. V lost 8 bases and J lost 0; bases outside the gene matches: 4. CDR3 nucleotide sequence: TGTGCCATCTCTGGGACTAGCGGGAGTAGCACAGATACGCAGTATTTT. Its protein is CAISGTSGSSTDTQYF.

This clone turned up a few times. The rearrangement uses TRBV9 and TRBJ2-1, with TRBD2 matching 8 bases. Germline CDR1 SGDLS, CDR2 YYNGEE. The CDR3 runs 13 residues. With 4 bases clipped from V and 6 bases from J, the junction kept 3 bases outside the gene matches. The chain's CDR3 is CASSSGLANEQFF. CDR3 coding DNA: TGTGCCAGCAGCTCCGGACTAGCCAATGAGCAGTTCTTC.